The source of this T cell receptor beta chain is a study of blood T cell repertoires in COVID-19. Assay used: immunoSEQ multiplex PCR; TCRdb lists only in-frame clones, some missing. This table holds approximately 230,000 clones, roughly 83% found once. Germline loops: CDR1 SGDLS, CDR2 YYNGEE. J was trimmed by 4 bases and V by 3 bases; bases with no gene match: 7. The CDR3 has 15 residues. The rearrangement uses TRBV9 and TRBJ2-5, with 9 bases that match TRBD2. The clonotype comes from a man older than 75 with acute or convalescent COVID-19. Sequencing input: peripheral blood. The CDR3 loop reads CASSALRAGGETQYF. CDR3 in DNA: TGTGCCAGCAGCGCCCTGAGAGCGGGAGGAGAGACCCAGTACTTC.